This T cell receptor (beta chain) is drawn from a study of T cell responses to AZD1222 COVID-19 vaccine. Germline CDR1 and CDR2: LGHNA and YNFKEQ. With 2 bases clipped from V and 0 bases from J, the junction kept 7 bases outside the gene matches. The CDR3 spans 18 residues. Here immunoSEQ multiplex PCR was the method, and the copy in TCRdb shows in-frame clones only, minus some. The sample yields under 150,000 clones, roughly 92% seen once. This chain joins TRBV4-2 and TRBJ2-3, with 11 bases fitting TRBD2. The source material was peripheral blood, sampled on day 0 of AZD1222 vaccination. The sequence was collected from an adult in good health. The CDR3 reads CASSQLAGGQSSTDTQYF. CDR3 sequence (DNA): TGTGCCAGCAGCCAACTAGCGGGGGGCCAATCTAGCACAGATACGCAGTATTTT.